The 27 T cell receptor beta chains below come from one sample, sequenced in a study of T cells in Graves' hyperthyroidism and ophthalmopathy. TCR beta CDR3 region amplification was performed from RNA transcripts. Primed by the HTBI set, a first-round RT-PCR was run on the TCR CDR3. TCRdb processed the multiplex PCR reads anew with MiXCR; each CDR3 protein has one entry. Of over 400,000 distinct CDR3 sequences in the sample, roughly 22% were seen once. What was sequenced was blood. These receptors came from an older woman with Graves' ophthalmopathy.

This clonotype came up many times. The rearrangement joins TRBV7-9 to TRBJ1-2; D is unclear. Between the trimmed V and J ends, which lost 1 base and 2 bases, there was a span of 5 bases. Germline values: CDR1 SEHNR, CDR2 FQNEAQ (reference sequence). The CDR3 loop spans 13 amino acids. The DNA of the CDR3 is TGTGCCAGCAGCTTAGTCGGAAACTATGGCTACACCTTC. Protein product: CASSLVGNYGYTF.

This clonotype was found many times. The rearrangement links TRBV3-1 to TRBJ2-7; D perhaps matches TRBD1 (6 bases). From germline, CDR1 is LGHDT and CDR2 YNNKEL (reference sequence). This CDR3 contains 13 residues. V was pared by 4 bases and J by 1 base, with 8 bases between. The CDR3 is CASSRGRSYEQYF. CDR3 nucleotide sequence: TGTGCCAGCAGCCGGGGGCGGTCCTACGAGCAGTACTTC.

The sample holds a few counts of this clonotype. The gene calls are TRBV7-8 and TRBJ2-7, with TRBD2 matching over 8 bases. Germline values: CDR1 SGHVS, CDR2 FQNEAQ. This CDR3 is built from 17 residues. Unmatched junction bases numbered 12, after V lost 5 bases and J lost 0 bases. The CDR3 sequence is CASSQRRTSSISYEQYF. CDR3 sequence (DNA): TGTGCCAGCAGCCAACGTAGGACTAGCAGTATCTCCTACGAGCAGTACTTC.

This clonotype showed up just a few times. The chain employs TRBV10-3 and TRBJ1-2; D is undetermined. The V end lost 0 bases, the J end lost 10 bases, and 12 bases lay between the germline ends. This CDR3 has 13 residues. Germline lookup yields CDR1 ENHRY and CDR2 SYGVKD. The CDR3 loop reads CAISESIQSVYTF. CDR3 nucleotide sequence: TGTGCCATCAGTGAGTCGATACAGTCGGTCTACACCTTC.

This clonotype was observed a handful of times. The genes are TRBV28 and TRBJ1-4, with 7 bases aligning to TRBD1. V shed 5 bases, J shed 7 bases, and the junction held 19 bases outside the gene matches. There are 18 residues in the CDR3. CDR1 is MDHEN, CDR2 SYDVKM, per germline. The CDR3 here is CASSLPRGGGFGGEKLFF. CDR3 DNA sequence: TGTGCCAGCAGTCTCCCCCGGGGAGGGGGCTTTGGTGGTGAAAAACTGTTTTTT.

J is TRBJ2-5 and V is TRBV18; no definite D call. Germline CDR1 and CDR2: KGHSH and LQKENI. V lost 2 bases and J lost 2, with 6 bases in between. The CDR3 has 13 amino acids. CDR3 in DNA: TGTGCCAGCTCACCAAACAGACAAGAGACCCAGTACTTC. Protein: CASSPNRQETQYF.

This clonotype was counted at least ten times. The V and J genes are TRBV7-2 and TRBJ1-1; 7 nucleotides align to TRBD1. V was clipped by 3 bases and J by 0 bases; unmatched bases: 4. This CDR3 spans 15 amino acids. CDR1 and CDR2 (germline): SGHTA, FQGNSA. CDR3 in DNA: TGTGCCAGCAGCTTGAACAGGGGAATGAACACTGAAGCTTTCTTT. The encoded protein is CASSLNRGMNTEAFF.

J is TRBJ2-7 and V is TRBV7-9; D unclear. This CDR3 region has 13 residues. Germline V lookup: CDR1 SEHNR, CDR2 FQNEAQ (reference sequence). Trimming took off 0 bases at V and 4 bases at J, with 7 bases between the two ends. For the CDR3, the DNA is TGTGCCAGCAGCTTAGCACAGATATACGAGCAGTACTTC. This gives the protein CASSLAQIYEQYF.

In its sample, this clonotype was seen a few times. The V call is TRBV20-1, the J call TRBJ2-1; 9 positions match TRBD2. The CDR3 sequence is 15 residues long. The germline gives CDR1 DFQATT, CDR2 SNEGSKA (reference sequence). The V gene end was trimmed by 0 bases and the J gene end by 3 bases; junction bases not matched to a gene: 3. The CDR3 bases are TGCAGTGCTAGAGACGTAGCGGGGGACTACAATGAGCAGTTCTTC. It is translated as CSARDVAGDYNEQFF.

The table lists this clonotype with a few counts. This chain uses TRBV5-1 with TRBJ2-1; 7 bases line up with TRBD2. Germline CDR1 SGHRS, CDR2 YFSETQ. Trimming took 2 bases from V and 8 from J; bases not matched to a gene: 7. The CDR3 length is 14 residues. The DNA of the CDR3 is TGCGCCAGCAGCTTACAGACTAGCAGCGATGAGCAGTTCTTC. Its translation: CASSLQTSSDEQFF.

This clonotype was seen a handful of times. J is TRBJ2-1 and V is TRBV7-2; 11 bases fit TRBD2. The V gene's germline CDR1 is SGHTA and CDR2 FQGNSA. V lost 5 bases and J lost 4; bases outside the gene matches: 7. The CDR3 is made up of 16 amino acids. The CDR3 protein is CASSPAGTSGYNEQFF. In DNA, the CDR3 is TGTGCCAGCAGCCCAGCCGGGACTAGCGGTTACAATGAGCAGTTCTTC.

This clonotype was detected many times. This chain uses TRBV12-3 or TRBV12-4 with TRBJ2-2; TRBD1 is a possible D gene (5 bases). V lost 5 bases and J 0 bases, leaving 10 bases between the germline ends. The CDR3 is 15 amino acids. CDR3 residues: CASSNRGSNTGELFF. The CDR3 DNA follows: TGTGCCAGCAGTAATAGGGGTTCGAACACCGGGGAGCTGTTTTTT.

This clonotype was observed at least ten times. The J gene is TRBJ2-1, the V gene TRBV7-2; 8 bases agree with TRBD2. The CDR3 contains 15 residues. Trimming at V came to 6 bases and at J to 1 base, leaving 5 bases not matched to a gene. CDR1 and CDR2 from the germline V gene are SGHTA and FQGNSA. In DNA, the CDR3 is TGTGCCAGCAGAAATGGACTAGCATCCTACAATGAGCAGTTCTTC. It translates to CASRNGLASYNEQFF.

Notes on this clonotype: The junction does not match germline at one end; this may be a read error. The chain joins TRBV3-1 to TRBJ1-5; no clear D gene. Germline V gene sequence: CDR1 LGHDT, CDR2 YNNKEL (reference sequence). The CDR3 runs 15 residues. DNA of the CDR3: TGTGCCAGCAGCCAAGATCTTGGGGAAAATCGGCCCCAGCATTTT. The encoded protein is CASSQDLGENRPQHF.

This chain uses TRBV4-3 with TRBJ1-5; D not certain. V lost 0 bases and J lost 0, with 6 bases in between. In germline, CDR1 is LGHNA, CDR2 YSLEER. The CDR3 is 15 amino acids. Written as DNA, the CDR3 is TGCGCCAGCAGCCAAGATTTCGGTAGCAATCAGCCCCAGCATTTT. Its translation is CASSQDFGSNQPQHF.

This clonotype was seen repeatedly, ten times or more. One junction end does not reproduce the germline sequence, and a read error may be involved. This chain links TRBV7-7 with TRBJ2-2; 7 bases align to TRBD1. The CDR3 runs 15 residues. Germline V gives CDR1 SSHAT, CDR2 FNYEAQ (reference sequence). CDR3 in DNA: TGTGCTAGCAGCCCCCGGACAGGCGCCACCGGGGAGCTGTTTTTT. Its protein product is CASSPRTGATGELFF.

Only a few counts were recorded for this clonotype. The J gene is TRBJ2-2, the V gene TRBV3-1; no firm D call. V lost 4 bases to trimming and J lost 0 bases, with 15 bases between them. CDR3 length equals 17 residues. CDR1 is LGHDT and CDR2 is YNNKEL in the germline V gene (reference sequence). Here the CDR3 reads CASSRPHPNANTGELFF. The CDR3 DNA reads as TGTGCCAGCAGCCGCCCCCATCCCAATGCGAACACCGGGGAGCTGTTTTTT.

This clonotype was seen a few times. The rearrangement uses TRBV30 and TRBJ2-7; the D gene could be TRBD1 or TRBD2 (5 bases each). Germline V gene data show CDR1 as GTSNPN and CDR2 as SVGIG (reference sequence). V was pared by 0 bases and J by 10 bases, with 13 bases between. The CDR3 sequence is 12 residues long. CDR3 bases: TGTGCCTGGAGTGTATGGGGGTCCGAACAGTACTTC. The encoded protein is CAWSVWGSEQYF.

This clonotype was observed many times. The chain carries TRBV18 and TRBJ2-5, with unresolved D. The ends were cut back, 3 bases at V and 5 bases at J, with 10 bases in the middle. CDR3 length: 13 amino acids. Per germline, CDR1 KGHSH and CDR2 LQKENI. The CDR3 is CASSPFESETQYF. The CDR3, as DNA: TGTGCCAGCTCACCCTTCGAATCGGAGACCCAGTACTTC. The variable domain in full, completed from reference TRBV18 and TRBJ2-5, reads NAGVMQNPRHLVRRRGQEARLRCSPMKGHSHVYWYRQLPEEGLKFMVYLQKENIIDESGMPKERFSAEFPKEGPSILRIQQVVRGDSAAYFCASSPFESETQYFGPGTRLLVL.

This clonotype has ten or more counts. The chain joins TRBV7-3 to TRBJ2-3, with D tentatively TRBD2 (5 bases). Germline loops: CDR1 SGHTA, CDR2 FQGTGA. V lost 4 bases and J 2 bases, leaving 10 bases between the germline ends. The CDR3 spans 14 residues. The CDR3 sequence is CASSSDFFTDTQYF. The CDR3 nucleotides read TGTGCCAGCAGCTCGGACTTCTTCACAGATACGCAGTATTTT. Using reference TRBV7-3 and TRBJ2-3 for the parts outside the CDR3, the full variable domain is GAGVSQTPSNKVTEKGKYVELRCDPISGHTALYWYRQSLGQGPEFLIYFQGTGAADDSGLPNDRFFAVRPEGSVSTLKIQRTERGDSAVYLCASSSDFFTDTQYFGPGTRLTVL.

As DNA, the CDR3 is TGCGCCAGCAGCCTTTCCGGGACTAGCAGATACAATGAGCAGTTCTTC. Protein product: CASSLSGTSRYNEQFF. The chain joins TRBV5-1 to TRBJ2-1, with 9 bases lining up with TRBD2. Germline values: CDR1 SGHRS, CDR2 YFSETQ. J gave up 4 bases and V 4 bases, and 9 bases lay outside the gene matches. CDR3 length: 16 amino acids.

In the case of this clonotype: A much larger clone differs by one base, so this may be a read error. The J gene is TRBJ1-2, the V gene TRBV28; the D gene is possibly TRBD1 (5 bases). V was clipped by 3 bases and J by 5 bases, with 13 bases between them. The CDR3 has 14 residues. The germline V gene has CDR1 MDHEN and CDR2 SYDVKM. The DNA for the CDR3 is TGTGCCAGCAGTTTGGGAGGGGAGGAGTATGGCTACACCTTC. It yields the protein CASSLGGEEYGYTF.

This clonotype has ten or more counts. The CDR3 nucleotides are TGTGCCAGCAGTGCGGGAGGAAGGCAAGAGACCCAGTACTTC. Protein product: CASSAGGRQETQYF. The chain links TRBV28 to TRBJ2-5, with 8 bases fitting TRBD2. Trimming removed 5 bases from V and 2 bases from J; junction bases left unmatched: 4. The CDR3 has 14 amino acids. The germline V gene encodes CDR1 MDHEN and CDR2 SYDVKM.

This clonotype was observed many times. The CDR3 nucleotides are TGTGCCAGCAGCTGGGCCGGTTCCTACGAGCAGTACTTC. Translating it yields CASSWAGSYEQYF. The V call is TRBV7-2, the J call TRBJ2-7; D is ambiguous. This CDR3 has 13 residues. Deletions cut 4 bases from V and 1 base from J, with 8 bases between. Germline V gene lookup returns CDR1 SGHTA and CDR2 FQGNSA.

Here the CDR3 reads CASSTWGGIYEQYF. The CDR3 bases are TGTGCCAGCAGCACATGGGGGGGGATCTACGAGCAGTACTTC. The V gene is TRBV11-2, the J gene TRBJ2-7; 7 nucleotides agree with TRBD2. Per germline, CDR1 SGHAT and CDR2 FQNNGV. Trimming took 5 bases from V and 3 from J; bases not matched to a gene: 7. CDR3 length: 14 residues.

This clonotype appeared a few times. The V call is TRBV2, the J call TRBJ2-7; D perhaps matches TRBD1 (5 bases). CDR1 and CDR2 from the germline V gene are SNHLY and FYNNEI. V was clipped by 6 bases and J by 7 bases, with 19 bases between them. The CDR3 contains 14 residues. CDR3 bases: TGTGCCAGCAGCTTACAGGCCACCCTAGGAGAGCAGTACTTC. Translated, it gives CASSLQATLGEQYF.

This clonotype was detected ten times or more. The rearrangement links TRBV28 to TRBJ2-5, with D possibly called TRBD1 or TRBD2 (5 bases each). Between the trimmed V and J ends, which lost 5 bases and 4 bases, there was a span of 14 bases. The CDR3 is 14 amino acids. Germline values: CDR1 MDHEN, CDR2 SYDVKM. CDR3 DNA: TGTGCCAGCAGTGCGGCGGCAGGGAGAGAGACCCAGTACTTC. Amino acid sequence: CASSAAAGRETQYF.